The T cell receptor (beta chain) described here comes from a study of molecular identifiers for immune sequencing clone quantification (dated by TCRdb to the late 2010s). With regard to the full study: For a replicate experiment, RNA from about 21,000 or 97,000 naive CD8 T cells was divided into five aliquots, of which four were sequenced. CD8 T cells were used in a methods study to benchmark molecular-identifier clustering-based TCR repertoire sequencing (MIDCIRS) and TCR RNA copy counting. Results the study describes overall, beyond this receptor: The sizes of highly expanded clones could end up underestimated when identical TCR molecules share a barcode. Spiked-in Jurkat TCR RNA equivalent to a single cell was reported to be detectable even among 980,000 or so naive CD8 T cells. Modeling estimated 2.5 to 3 recovered TCR RNA copies per cell, compared with about 10 by digital PCR, which implies roughly 30% capture efficiency. The naive libraries included spiked-in Jurkat TCR RNA (10 copies' worth), and this Jurkat TCR RNA is not part of the donor repertoire. In CMV-specific effector cells, clones with more than 20 RNA copies accounted for over 97% of molecules, whereas in naive cells such clones accounted for under 1%. Without barcode sub-clustering, chimeric consensus sequences inflated TCR diversity; chimeras reached as high as 47%.

Libraries were built with PCR. The instrument given in TCRdb is Illumina HiSeq 4000. Preparation of bulk TCR libraries followed a previously described approach, with the TCR primers listed in Table S5. Total RNA was purified with the Qiagen AllPrep DNA/RNA kit. Before analysis, reads from multiple sequencing runs of one library were combined. The published analysis was carried out like this. Reads were retained only if the reads had an exact TCR constant sequence, and the retained reads were trimmed to 150 nt and grouped according to their 12-nt molecular barcodes. Reads inside each barcode group were sub-clustered using a 15% Levenshtein threshold, and a quality-weighted consensus sequence was constructed for each RNA molecule. Non-functional sequences were filtered out, along with any lower-count sequence sitting one edit away from another sequence. Based on fitting two negative binomial distributions, any barcode sub-cluster with under 20% of the maximum read count was discarded. Through fastp at Q25 and MiXCR, TCRdb rebuilt clones from the public reads, retaining in-frame beta chains. Here each entry gathers all rows of one CDR3 protein and keeps the most common genes and DNA. TCRdb, rather than the study authors, made the V and J calls. The sample records over 600,000 distinct CDR3 sequences, nearly 20% of which are singletons. Under 0.95% of the sample rests with the top ten.

Libraries of naive CD8 T cells were generated from roughly 20,000 to 1,000,000 sorted cells, with 10%, 30% or 50% of the purified RNA used. On a BD FACSAria II, naive CD8 T cells were FACS-sorted as CD8+CD4-CCR7+CD45RA+ and collected into RLT Plus buffer. To test detection sensitivity, Jurkat RNA equivalent to more than 9 TCR copies was spiked into samples of about 20,000-1,100,000 naive CD8 T cells. CD8 T cells were enriched using RosetteSep CD8+ T Cell Enrichment Cocktail and Ficoll-Paque, and the enriched cells then underwent ACK red cell lysis. For CDR1 and CDR2, the germline V gene lists SGHDN and FVKESK. The junction shows trimming of 1 base on V and 5 bases on J, plus 14 bases between the germline ends. Measured from the cysteine to the phenylalanine, the CDR3 is 15 residues long. Only the CDR3 DNA is retained, 45 bases long and in frame from the first base. The sample holds a few counts of this clonotype. The clone's antigen remains unknown. One base away lies a much larger clone, so this may be a sequencing read error.

This TCR was sampled from a human donor in good health. Some libraries in this study had Jurkat cell RNA spiked in. The sample consisted of naive CD8+ T cells from blood, with Jurkat cell RNA spiked in. The meaning of the sample's cell subset or site label: FACS-sorted CD8+CD4-CCR7+CD45RA+ naive T cells. The chain was built from TRBV14 and TRBJ1-2; no D gene call is confident. The CDR3 corresponds to CASSQGPPGLYGYTF. The bases are TGTGCCAGCAGCCAAGGCCCACCGGGATTATATGGCTACACCTTC.